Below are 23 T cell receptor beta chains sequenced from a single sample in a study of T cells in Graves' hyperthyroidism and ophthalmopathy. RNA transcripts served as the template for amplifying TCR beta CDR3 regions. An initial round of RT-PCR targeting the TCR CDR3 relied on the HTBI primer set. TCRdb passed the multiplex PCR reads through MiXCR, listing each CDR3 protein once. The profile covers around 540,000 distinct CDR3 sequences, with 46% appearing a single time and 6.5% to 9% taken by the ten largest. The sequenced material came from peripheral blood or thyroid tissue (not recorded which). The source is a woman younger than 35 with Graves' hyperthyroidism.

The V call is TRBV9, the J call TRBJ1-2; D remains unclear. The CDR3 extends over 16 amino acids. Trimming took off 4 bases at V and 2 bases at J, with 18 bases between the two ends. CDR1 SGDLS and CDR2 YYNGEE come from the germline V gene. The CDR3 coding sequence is TGTGCCAGCAGCTCTACGGACTCTATGCTGAACTATGGCTACACCTTC. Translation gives CASSSTDSMLNYGYTF.

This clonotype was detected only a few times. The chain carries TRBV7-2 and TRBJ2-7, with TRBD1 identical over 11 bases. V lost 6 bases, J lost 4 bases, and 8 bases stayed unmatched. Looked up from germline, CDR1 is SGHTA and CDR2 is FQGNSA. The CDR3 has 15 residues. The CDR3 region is CASSSAGTGGYEQYF. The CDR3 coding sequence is TGTGCCAGCAGTTCTGCCGGGACAGGGGGTTACGAGCAGTACTTC.

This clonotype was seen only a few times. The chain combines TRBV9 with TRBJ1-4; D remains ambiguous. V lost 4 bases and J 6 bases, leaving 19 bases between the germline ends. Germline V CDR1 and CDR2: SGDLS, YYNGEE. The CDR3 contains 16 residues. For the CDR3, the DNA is TGTGCCAGCAGCCCGGCCAGACTATGGAGCTATGAAAAACTGTTTTTT. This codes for CASSPARLWSYEKLFF.

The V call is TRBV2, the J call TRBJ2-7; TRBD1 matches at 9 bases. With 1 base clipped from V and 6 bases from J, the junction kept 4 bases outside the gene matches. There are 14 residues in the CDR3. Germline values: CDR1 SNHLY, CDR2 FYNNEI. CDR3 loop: CASSEGTGDREQYF. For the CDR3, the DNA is TGTGCCAGCAGTGAAGGGACAGGGGACCGCGAGCAGTACTTC.

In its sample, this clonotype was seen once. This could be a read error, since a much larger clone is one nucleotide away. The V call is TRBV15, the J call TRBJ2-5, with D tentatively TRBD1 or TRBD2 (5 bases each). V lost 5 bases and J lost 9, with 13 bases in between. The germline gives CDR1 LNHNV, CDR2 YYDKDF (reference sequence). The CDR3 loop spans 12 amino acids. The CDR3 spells CATSVGEGPQYF. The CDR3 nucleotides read TGTGCCACCAGCGTAGGTGAGGGGCCCCAGTACTTC.

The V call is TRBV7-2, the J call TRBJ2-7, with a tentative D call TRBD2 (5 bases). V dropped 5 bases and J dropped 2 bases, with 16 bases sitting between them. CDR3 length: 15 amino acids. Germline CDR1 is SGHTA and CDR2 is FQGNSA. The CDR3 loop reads CASSPGSGGAYEQYF. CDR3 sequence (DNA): TGTGCCAGCAGCCCCGGGTCCGGAGGAGCCTACGAGCAGTACTTC. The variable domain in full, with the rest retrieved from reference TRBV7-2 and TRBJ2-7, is GAGVSQSPSNKVTEKGKDVELRCDPISGHTALYWYRQSLGQGLEFLIYFQGNSAPDKSGLPSDRFSAERTGGSVSTLTIQRTQQEDSAVYLCASSPGSGGAYEQYFGPGTRLTVT.

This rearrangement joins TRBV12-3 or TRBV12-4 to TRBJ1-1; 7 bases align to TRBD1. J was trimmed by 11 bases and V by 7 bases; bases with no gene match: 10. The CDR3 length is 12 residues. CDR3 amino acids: CASTLIGQEAFF. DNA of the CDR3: TGTGCCAGCACCCTAATAGGACAGGAGGCTTTCTTT.

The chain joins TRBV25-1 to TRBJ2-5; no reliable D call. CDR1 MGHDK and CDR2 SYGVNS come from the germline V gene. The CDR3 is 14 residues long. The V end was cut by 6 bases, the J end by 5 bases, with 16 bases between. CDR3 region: CASSQPDFGETQYF. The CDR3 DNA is TGTGCCAGCAGCCAACCGGATTTCGGGGAGACCCAGTACTTC. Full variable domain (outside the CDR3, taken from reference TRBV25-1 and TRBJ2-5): EADIYQTPRYLVIGTGKKITLECSQTMGHDKMYWYQQDPGMELHLIHYSYGVNSTEKGDLSSESTVSRIRTEHFPLTLESARPSHTSQYLCASSQPDFGETQYFGPGTRLLVL.

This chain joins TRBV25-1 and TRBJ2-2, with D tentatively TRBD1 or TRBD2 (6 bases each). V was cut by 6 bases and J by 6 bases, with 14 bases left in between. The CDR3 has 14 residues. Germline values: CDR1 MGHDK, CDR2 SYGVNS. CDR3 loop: CASRKGGWAGELFF. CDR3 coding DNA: TGTGCCAGCAGGAAAGGGGGGTGGGCCGGGGAGCTGTTTTTT.

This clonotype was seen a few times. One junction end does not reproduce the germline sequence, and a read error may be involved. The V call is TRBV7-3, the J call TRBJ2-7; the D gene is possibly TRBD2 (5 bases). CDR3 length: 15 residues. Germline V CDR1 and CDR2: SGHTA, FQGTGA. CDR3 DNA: TGCGCCAGCAGCGAACCGGGATCCTCTGTCTACGAGCAGTACTTC. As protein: CASSEPGSSVYEQYF.

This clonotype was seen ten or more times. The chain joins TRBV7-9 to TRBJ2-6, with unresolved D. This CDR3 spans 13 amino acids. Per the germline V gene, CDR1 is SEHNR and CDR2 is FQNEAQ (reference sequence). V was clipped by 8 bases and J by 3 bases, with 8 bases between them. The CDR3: CASRTGGANVLTF. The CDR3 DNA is TGTGCCAGCCGTACGGGTGGGGCCAACGTCCTGACTTTC.

This CDR3 reads CASSEEGFYGYTF. For the CDR3, the DNA is TGTGCCAGCAGTGAGGAGGGCTTCTATGGCTACACCTTC. The chain joins TRBV2 to TRBJ1-2; D is undetermined. CDR1 SNHLY and CDR2 FYNNEI come from the germline V gene. Trimming shortened V by 3 bases and J by 4 bases, and 9 bases separated the two germline ends. CDR3 length: 13 residues.

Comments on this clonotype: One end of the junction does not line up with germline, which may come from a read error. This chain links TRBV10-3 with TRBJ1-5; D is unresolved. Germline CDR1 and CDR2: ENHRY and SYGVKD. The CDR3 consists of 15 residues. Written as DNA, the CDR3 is TGTGCCAGCAGTTACTCTCCGGGTGGGAATCAGCCCCAGCATTTT. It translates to CASSYSPGGNQPQHF.

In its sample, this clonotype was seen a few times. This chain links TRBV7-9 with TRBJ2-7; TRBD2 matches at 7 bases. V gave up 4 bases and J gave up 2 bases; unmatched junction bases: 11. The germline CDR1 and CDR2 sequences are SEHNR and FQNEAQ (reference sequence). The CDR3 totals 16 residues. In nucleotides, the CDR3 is TGTGCCAGCAGCTCTGGGGGGGGGGTTTGGGCCTACGAGCAGTACTTC. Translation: CASSSGGGVWAYEQYF.

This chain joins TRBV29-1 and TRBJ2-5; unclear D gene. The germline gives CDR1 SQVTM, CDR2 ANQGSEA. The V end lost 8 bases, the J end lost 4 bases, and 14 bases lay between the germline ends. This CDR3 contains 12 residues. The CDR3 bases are TGCAGCACCGTGATGGTGAGAGAGACCCAGTACTTC. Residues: CSTVMVRETQYF.

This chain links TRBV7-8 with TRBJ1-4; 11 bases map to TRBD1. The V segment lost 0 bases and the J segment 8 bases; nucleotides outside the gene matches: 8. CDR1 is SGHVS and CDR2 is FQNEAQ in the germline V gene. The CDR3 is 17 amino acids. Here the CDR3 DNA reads TGTGCCAGCAGCTTAGCGGGCCCGAGGACAGGGGGCGAAAAACTGTTTTTT. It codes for CASSLAGPRTGGEKLFF. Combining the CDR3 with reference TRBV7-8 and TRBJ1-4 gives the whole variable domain GAGVSQSPRYKVAKRGQDVALRCDPISGHVSLFWYQQALGQGPEFLTYFQNEAQLDKSGLPSDRFFAERPEGSVSTLKIQRTQQEDSAVYLCASSLAGPRTGGEKLFFGSGTQLSVL.

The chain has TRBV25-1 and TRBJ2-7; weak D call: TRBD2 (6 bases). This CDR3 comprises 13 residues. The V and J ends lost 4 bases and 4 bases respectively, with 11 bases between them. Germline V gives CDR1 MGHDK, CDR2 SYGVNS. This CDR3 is CASSVAEAYEQYF. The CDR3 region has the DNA TGTGCCAGCAGTGTAGCGGAGGCTTACGAGCAGTACTTC.

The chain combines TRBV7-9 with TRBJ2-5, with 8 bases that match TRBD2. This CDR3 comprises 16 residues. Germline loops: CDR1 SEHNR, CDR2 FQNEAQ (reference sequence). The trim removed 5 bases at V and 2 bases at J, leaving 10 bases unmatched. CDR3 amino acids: CASSPGTRGWQETQYF. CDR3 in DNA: TGTGCCAGCAGCCCAGGGACTAGGGGTTGGCAAGAGACCCAGTACTTC.

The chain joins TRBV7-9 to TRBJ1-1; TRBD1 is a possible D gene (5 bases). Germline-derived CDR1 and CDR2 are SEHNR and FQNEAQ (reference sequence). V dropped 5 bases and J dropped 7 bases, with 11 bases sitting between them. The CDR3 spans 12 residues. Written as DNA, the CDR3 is TGTGCCAGCAGCCAAGGGGTGGGTGAAGCTTTCTTT. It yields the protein CASSQGVGEAFF.

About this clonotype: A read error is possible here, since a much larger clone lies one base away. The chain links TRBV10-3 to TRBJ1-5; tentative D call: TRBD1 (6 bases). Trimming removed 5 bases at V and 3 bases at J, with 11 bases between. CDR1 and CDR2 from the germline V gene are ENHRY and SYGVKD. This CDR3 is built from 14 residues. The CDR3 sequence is CAISLDSHNQPQHF. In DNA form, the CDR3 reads TGTGCCATCAGTTTGGACAGCCACAATCAGCCCCAGCATTTT.

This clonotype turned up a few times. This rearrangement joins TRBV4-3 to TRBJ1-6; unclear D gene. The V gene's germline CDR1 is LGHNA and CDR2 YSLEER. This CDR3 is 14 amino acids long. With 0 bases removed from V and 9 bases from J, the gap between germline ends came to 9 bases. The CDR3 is CASSQDWLRSPLHF. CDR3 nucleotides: TGCGCCAGCAGCCAAGATTGGCTACGTTCACCCCTCCACTTT.

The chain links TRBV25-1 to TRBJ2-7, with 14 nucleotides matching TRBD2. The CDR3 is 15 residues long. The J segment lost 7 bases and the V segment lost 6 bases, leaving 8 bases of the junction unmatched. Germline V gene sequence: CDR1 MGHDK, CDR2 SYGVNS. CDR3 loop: CASSRGLAGVNEQYF. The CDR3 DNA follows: TGTGCCAGCAGCCGGGGACTAGCGGGAGTGAATGAGCAGTACTTC.

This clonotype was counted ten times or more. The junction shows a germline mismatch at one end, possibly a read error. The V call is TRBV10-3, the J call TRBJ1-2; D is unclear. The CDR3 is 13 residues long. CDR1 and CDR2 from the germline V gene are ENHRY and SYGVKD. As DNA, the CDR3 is TGTGCCAGCAGTGAATGGGCAGCCTATGGCTACACCTTC. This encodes CASSEWAAYGYTF.